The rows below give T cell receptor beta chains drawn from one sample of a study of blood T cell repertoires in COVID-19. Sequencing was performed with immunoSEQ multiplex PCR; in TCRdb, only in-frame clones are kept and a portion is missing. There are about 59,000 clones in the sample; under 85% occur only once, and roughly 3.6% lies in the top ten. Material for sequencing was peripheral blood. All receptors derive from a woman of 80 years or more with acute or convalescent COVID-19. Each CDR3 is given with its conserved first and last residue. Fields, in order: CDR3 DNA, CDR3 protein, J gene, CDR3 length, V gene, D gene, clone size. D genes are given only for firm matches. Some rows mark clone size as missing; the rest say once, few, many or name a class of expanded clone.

TGTGCCAGCTCAACCAGGACAGGAAAGGAGACCCAGTACTTC CASSTRTGKETQYF TRBJ2-5 14 TRBV18 TRBD1 .
TGTGCCAGTGGCTTGATCAGCTCTGGGGCCAACGTCCTGACTTTC CASGLISSGANVLTF TRBJ2-6 15 TRBV19 . .
TGTGCCAGCAGCTCATACGGTGCAACTAATGAAAAACTGTTTTTT CASSSYGATNEKLFF TRBJ1-4 15 TRBV5-6 . .
TGTGCCAGTAGTAACCGGGACAGCAGCAATCAGCCCCAGCATTTT CASSNRDSSNQPQHF TRBJ1-5 15 TRBV19 TRBD1 .
TGTGCCAGCAGCCCGAGGAGGAGAAGGGAGTTATCCAACTATGGCTACACCTTC CASSPRRRRELSNYGYTF TRBJ1-2 18 TRBV5-6 . once
TGTGCCAGCGGTGACAGGCGGTATGGCTACACCTTC CASGDRRYGYTF TRBJ1-2 12 TRBV6-6 . .
TGTGCCAGCAGCCAAGATCGGGGACAGTTGACTGAAGCTTTCTTT CASSQDRGQLTEAFF TRBJ1-1 15 TRBV3-1/TRBV3-2 TRBD1 .
TGTGCCAGCAGTCCCCCGGTGACATGGGTCTCACCCCTCCACTTT CASSPPVTWVSPLHF TRBJ1-6 15 TRBV28 . once
TGTGCCAGCAGCACACTCCCTCCGGGGACTAAGGGGGCCCTCCACTTT CASSTLPPGTKGALHF TRBJ1-6 16 TRBV7-2 . .
TGTGCCAGCAGCCCGACAGGGAACACTGAAGCTTTCTTT CASSPTGNTEAFF TRBJ1-1 13 TRBV7-3 . once
TGTGCCAGCAGCCCCGGGACAGGGGGCGGCTACACCTTC CASSPGTGGGYTF TRBJ1-2 13 TRBV5-8 TRBD1 .
TGTGCCAGCAGTTTTAGGGGGTCTAGCTCCTACGAGCAGTACTTC CASSFRGSSSYEQYF TRBJ2-7 15 TRBV28 . once
TGTGCCAGTAGACCCGGGACAGGGGCCTTGAACACTGAAGCTTTCTTT CASRPGTGALNTEAFF TRBJ1-1 16 TRBV19 TRBD1 many
TGTGCCAGCAGCGTAGAAGTACATCCTTATGGCTACACCTTC CASSVEVHPYGYTF TRBJ1-2 14 TRBV9 . once
TGCGCCAGCAGCTCGCCTAGCGGAGGGACCGGGGAGCTGTTTTTT CASSSPSGGTGELFF TRBJ2-2 15 TRBV5-1 TRBD2 .
TGCGCCAGCAGCCAGGAGGACAGGGCGAAGACTGAAGCTTTCTTT CASSQEDRAKTEAFF TRBJ1-1 15 TRBV4-1 TRBD1 few
TGTGCCAGCAGTTCGGACAGGGCGGCTAATGAAAAACTGTTTTTT CASSSDRAANEKLFF TRBJ1-4 15 TRBV27 TRBD1 .